This is a list of T cell receptor beta chains from one sample in a study of type 1 regulatory T cells. Each CDR3 protein is one row after TCRdb ran MiXCR on the reads. The repertoire includes about 62,000 distinct CDR3 sequences, less than 65% of them detected once, and 1.5% to 2% sits in the top ten. Their recognized antigens are unknown. The sequencing input was cultured non-Tr1 T cells, either the whole culture or a sorted T cell fraction (not recorded which). Source of these receptors: a human donor in good health. Both conserved end residues are part of each CDR3. A D gene is named only where the DNA matches it firmly. Clone size, where shown, is once, few, many, or a class for clones that have expanded.

TGTGCCAGCAGCCCCGACCCCCAATTAAAGCAGTACTTC | CASSPDPQLKQYF | 13 | NA | NA | TRBJ2-7 | TRBV7-8
TGCGCCAGCAGCCAGGGACACAACTCCGGGGGCGGGGAGCTGTTTTTT | CASSQGHNSGGGELFF | 16 | NA | NA | TRBJ2-2 | TRBV5-1
TGTGCCAGCACCCGGACAGGGGGCAGATTGGGCAATGAGCAGTTCTTC | CASTRTGGRLGNEQFF | 16 | once | TRBD1 | TRBJ2-1 | TRBV12-3/TRBV12-4
TGTGCCACCAGAGGTTTGGGGAATGAGCAGTTCTTC | CATRGLGNEQFF | 12 | few | NA | TRBJ2-1 | TRBV24-1
TGTGCCATTCAACAACGCGGCTACACCTTC | CAIQQRGYTF | 10 | few | NA | TRBJ1-2 | TRBV6-1
TGCAGTGCCACCGGGACAGGACCCTACGAGCAGTACTTC | CSATGTGPYEQYF | 13 | NA | TRBD1 | TRBJ2-7 | TRBV20-1
TGTGCCATCAGTGGCGACCGAGCCCCTGAGTTCTTC | CAISGDRAPEFF | 12 | NA | NA | TRBJ2-1 | TRBV10-3
TGCAGTGCTAGAGATCGAGTGACTAGCTCTGACGAGCAGTACTTC | CSARDRVTSSDEQYF | 15 | NA | TRBD2 | TRBJ2-7 | TRBV20-1
TGTGCCAGACACTCCGCGGGACAGAAGTTCTATGGCTACACCTTC | CARHSAGQKFYGYTF | 15 | once | TRBD1 | TRBJ1-2 | TRBV19
TGTGCCAGCAGTTCCCCCTTTCGGGTGGGCTACAATGAGCAGTTCTTC | CASSSPFRVGYNEQFF | 16 | many | NA | TRBJ2-1 | TRBV6-2/TRBV6-3
TGCGCCAGCAGTGGGCCCACTGACACTGGGGCCAACGTCCTGACTTTC | CASSGPTDTGANVLTF | 16 | NA | NA | TRBJ2-6 | TRBV10-1
TGTGCCAGCAGCGCCTCCCCACAGCTTTTAGGGACAGCTTTCTTT | CASSASPQLLGTAFF | 15 | NA | NA | TRBJ1-1 | TRBV7-8
TGTGCCAGCACCAATGGGTACAGACAAGAGACCCAGTACTTC | CASTNGYRQETQYF | 14 | NA | NA | TRBJ2-5 | TRBV7-9
TGTGCCAGCAGCTTTAACTGGGAGAGGAATACGCAGTATTTT | CASSFNWERNTQYF | 14 | NA | NA | TRBJ2-3 | TRBV7-9